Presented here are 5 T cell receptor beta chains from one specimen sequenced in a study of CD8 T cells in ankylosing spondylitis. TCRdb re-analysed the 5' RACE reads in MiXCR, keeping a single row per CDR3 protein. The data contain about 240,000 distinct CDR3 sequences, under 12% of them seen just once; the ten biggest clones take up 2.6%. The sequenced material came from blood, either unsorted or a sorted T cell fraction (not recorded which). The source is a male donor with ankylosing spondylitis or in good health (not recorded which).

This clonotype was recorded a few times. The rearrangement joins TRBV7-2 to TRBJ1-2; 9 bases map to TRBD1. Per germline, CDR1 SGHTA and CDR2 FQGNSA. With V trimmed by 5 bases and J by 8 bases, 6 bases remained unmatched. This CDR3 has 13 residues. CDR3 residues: CASSHTGGKGYTF. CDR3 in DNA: TGTGCCAGCAGCCATACAGGGGGCAAAGGCTACACCTTC.

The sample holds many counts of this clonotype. Here the CDR3 reads CATSSTGFVGNEQFF. CDR3 coding DNA: TGTGCCACCAGCAGTACAGGGTTCGTCGGCAATGAGCAGTTCTTC. This chain uses TRBV15 with TRBJ2-1, with D perhaps matching TRBD1 (6 bases). Trimming shortened V by 3 bases and J by 6 bases, and 15 bases separated the two germline ends. Germline CDR1 and CDR2: LNHNV and YYDKDF (reference sequence). CDR3 length equals 15 residues.

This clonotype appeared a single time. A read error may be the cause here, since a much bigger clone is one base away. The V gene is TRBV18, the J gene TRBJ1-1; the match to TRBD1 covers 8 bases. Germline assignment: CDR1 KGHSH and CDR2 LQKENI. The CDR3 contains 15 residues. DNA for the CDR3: TGTGCCAGCTCATTACTGGGACAGGCGAACACTGAAGCTCTCTTT. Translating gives CASSLLGQANTEALF.

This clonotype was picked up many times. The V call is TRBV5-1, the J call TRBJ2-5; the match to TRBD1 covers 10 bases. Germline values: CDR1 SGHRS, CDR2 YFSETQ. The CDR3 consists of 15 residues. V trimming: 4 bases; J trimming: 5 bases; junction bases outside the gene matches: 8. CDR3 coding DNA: TGCGCCAGCAGCCCCGGGACAGGGGAGCGGGAGACCCAGTACTTC. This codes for CASSPGTGERETQYF. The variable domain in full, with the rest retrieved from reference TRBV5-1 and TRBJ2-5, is KAGVTQTPRYLIKTRGQQVTLSCSPISGHRSVSWYQQTPGQGLQFLFEYFSETQRNKGNFPGRFSGRQFSNSRSEMNVSTLELGDSALYLCASSPGTGERETQYFGPGTRLLVL.

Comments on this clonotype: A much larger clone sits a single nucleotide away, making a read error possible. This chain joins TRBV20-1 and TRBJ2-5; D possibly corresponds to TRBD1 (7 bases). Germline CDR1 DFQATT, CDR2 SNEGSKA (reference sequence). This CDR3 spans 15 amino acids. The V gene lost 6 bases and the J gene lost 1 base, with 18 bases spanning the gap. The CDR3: CSARGAGGTQETQYF. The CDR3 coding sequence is TGCAGTGCGCGAGGGGCAGGGGGGACCCAAGAGACCCAGTACTTC.